This T cell receptor beta chain appears in the sequencing data of a study of T cells in Graves' hyperthyroidism and ophthalmopathy. It was RNA transcripts that yielded the amplified TCR beta CDR3 regions. The study used the HTBI primer set for a first-round RT-PCR of the TCR CDR3. TCRdb recomputed calls from the multiplex PCR reads with MiXCR, one row per CDR3 protein. Here the sample spans 730,000 or so distinct CDR3 sequences, 15% to 20% being singletons. The V gene's germline CDR1 is GTSNPN and CDR2 SVGIG (reference sequence). The CDR3 runs 11 residues. This clonotype was observed a handful of times. The junction shows a germline mismatch at one end, possibly a read error.

Sequencing used blood. The chain carries TRBV30 and TRBJ2-5, with a possible D match to TRBD2 (5 bases). This clonotype was sampled from a woman aged 45 to 65 with Graves' hyperthyroidism that later progressed to Graves' ophthalmopathy. The CDR3 here is CAFHDGETQHF. CDR3 in DNA: TGTGCCTTCCATGACGGGGAGACCCAGCACTTC.